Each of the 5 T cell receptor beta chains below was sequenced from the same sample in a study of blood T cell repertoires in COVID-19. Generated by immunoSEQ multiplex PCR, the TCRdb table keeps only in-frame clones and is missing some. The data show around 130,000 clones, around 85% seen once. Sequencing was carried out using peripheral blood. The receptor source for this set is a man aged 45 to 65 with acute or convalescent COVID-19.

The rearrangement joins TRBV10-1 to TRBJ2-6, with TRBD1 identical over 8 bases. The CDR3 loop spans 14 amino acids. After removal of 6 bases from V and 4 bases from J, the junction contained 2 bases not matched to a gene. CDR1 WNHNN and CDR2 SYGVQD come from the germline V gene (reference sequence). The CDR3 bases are TGCGCCAGCAGCAGGGGGCTCGGGGCCAACGTCCTGACTTTC. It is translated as CASSRGLGANVLTF.

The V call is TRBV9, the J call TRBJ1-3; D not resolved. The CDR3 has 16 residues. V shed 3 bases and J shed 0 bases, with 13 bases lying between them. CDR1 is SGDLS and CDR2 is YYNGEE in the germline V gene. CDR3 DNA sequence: TGTGCCAGCAGCGGGGGAGGCTATACCTCTGGAAACACCATATATTTT. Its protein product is CASSGGGYTSGNTIYF.

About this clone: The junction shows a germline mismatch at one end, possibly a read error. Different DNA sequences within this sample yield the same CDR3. In nucleotides, the CDR3 is TGTGCCAGCAGCGTAGGGAGCTCCTATGAGCAGTACTTC. This codes for CASSVGSSYEQYF. V usage is TRBV9 and J usage is TRBJ2-7; no definite D call. The CDR3 extends over 13 amino acids. Germline assignment: CDR1 SGDLS and CDR2 YYNGEE.

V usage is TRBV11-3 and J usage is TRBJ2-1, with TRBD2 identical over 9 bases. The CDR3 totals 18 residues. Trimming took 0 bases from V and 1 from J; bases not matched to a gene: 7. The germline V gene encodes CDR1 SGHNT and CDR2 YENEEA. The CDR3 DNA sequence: TGTGCCAGCAGCTTAGATGGTAGCGGGGGCCCTTCCTACAATGAGCAGTTCTTC. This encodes CASSLDGSGGPSYNEQFF.

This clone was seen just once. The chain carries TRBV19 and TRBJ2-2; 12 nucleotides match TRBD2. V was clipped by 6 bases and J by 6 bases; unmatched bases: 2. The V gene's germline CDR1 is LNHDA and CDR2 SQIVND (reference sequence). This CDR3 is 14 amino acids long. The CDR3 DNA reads TGTGCCAGTAGGACTAGCGGGAGATCCGGGGAGCTGTTTTTT. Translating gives CASRTSGRSGELFF.